These 13 T cell receptor beta chains were sequenced from one sample in a study of T cells in localized non-small cell lung cancer. Only in-frame clones appear in the TCRdb table, and some are missing; sequencing was by immunoSEQ multiplex PCR. The sample has approximately 54,000 clones, approximately 90% seen once. The input for sequencing was peripheral blood, taken before any cancer treatment. Receptors were obtained from a woman aged 40 to 75 with stage I lung adenocarcinoma.

This chain connects TRBV4-3 to TRBJ1-2; D call uncertain. V lost 3 bases and J lost 2, with 4 bases in between. This CDR3 contains 12 residues. Germline CDR1 reads LGHNA; CDR2 reads YSLEER. The CDR3: CASSHGNYGYTF. The DNA for the CDR3 is TGCGCCAGCAGCCACGGGAACTATGGCTACACCTTC.

V is TRBV5-1 and J is TRBJ1-5; D gene unclear. Trimming took 0 bases from V and 4 from J, leaving 8 bases between them. CDR1 and CDR2 from the germline V gene are SGHRS and YFSETQ. The CDR3 has 14 amino acids. The CDR3 DNA reads as TGCGCCAGCAGCTTGGCCGGAGGGAATCAGCCCCAGCATTTT. It translates to CASSLAGGNQPQHF.

The rearrangement uses TRBV29-1 and TRBJ1-4; 9 bases line up with TRBD1. This CDR3 spans 13 amino acids. The germline V gene encodes CDR1 SQVTM and CDR2 ANQGSEA. Losses at the gene ends were 4 bases for V and 7 bases for J; bases not matched to a gene: 4. The CDR3 is CSVGTGAGEKLFF. Here the CDR3 DNA reads TGCAGCGTTGGGACAGGGGCCGGTGAAAAACTGTTTTTT.

Only a few counts were recorded for this clone. The CDR3 spells CASSTGTNEQYF. In nucleotides, the CDR3 is TGTGCCAGCAGCACCGGGACTAACGAGCAGTACTTC. The chain carries TRBV7-6 and TRBJ2-7; 7 bases map to TRBD2. V lost 5 bases to trimming and J lost 5 bases; unmatched junction nucleotides: 3. Germline V gene sequence: CDR1 SGHVS, CDR2 FNYEAQ. There are 12 residues in the CDR3. The full variable domain, in which reference TRBV7-6 and TRBJ2-7 provide the parts outside the CDR3, is GAGVSQSPRYKVTKRGQDVALRCDPISGHVSLYWYRQALGQGPEFLTYFNYEAQQDKSGLPNDRFSAERPEGSISTLTIQRTEQRDSAMYRCASSTGTNEQYFGPGTRLTVT.

This clone appeared once. The rearrangement links TRBV4-1 to TRBJ2-3; TRBD2 agrees at 7 bases. V was pared by 0 bases and J by 3 bases, with 9 bases of the junction left unmatched. This CDR3 has 17 amino acids. Per the germline V gene, CDR1 is MGHRA and CDR2 is YSYEKL. The CDR3: CASSQDEGGGGTDTQYF. CDR3 bases: TGCGCCAGCAGCCAAGATGAGGGAGGCGGGGGAACAGATACGCAGTATTTT.

The sample holds one count of this clone. The chain carries TRBV12-5 and TRBJ1-1, with D perhaps matching TRBD1 (6 bases). V lost 10 bases to trimming and J lost 2 bases, with 11 bases between them. The CDR3 extends over 12 amino acids. The V gene's germline CDR1 is LGHNT and CDR2 FRNRAP. The DNA for the CDR3 is TGTGCTACCTCAGGGGTAAACACTGAAGCTTTCTTT. This encodes CATSGVNTEAFF.

This chain connects TRBV5-1 to TRBJ2-7; D gene unclear. The germline CDR1 and CDR2 sequences are SGHRS and YFSETQ. The ends were cut back, 4 bases at V and 3 bases at J, with 14 bases in the middle. CDR3 size: 14 residues. The CDR3, as DNA: TGCGCCAGCAGCAGTCAAATTGGGAACTACGAGCAGTACTTC. This translates into CASSSQIGNYEQYF.

This rearrangement joins TRBV2 to TRBJ1-4, with 8 positions matching TRBD1. After removal of 7 bases from V and 12 bases from J, the junction contained 10 bases not matched to a gene. The CDR3 has 13 amino acids. Germline CDR1 reads SNHLY; CDR2 reads FYNNEI. The CDR3 DNA reads as TGTGCCAGCACCGAGGTGGAGGACAGGGAACTGTTTTTT. It encodes CASTEVEDRELFF.

The chain recombines TRBV11-2 with TRBJ1-1; TRBD1 might be the D (5 bases). The CDR3 is 12 residues long. The germline V gene has CDR1 SGHAT and CDR2 FQNNGV. Trimming removed 5 bases from V and 10 bases from J, with 14 bases in between. CDR3 sequence reads: CASSPYGAGAFF. CDR3 nucleotide sequence: TGTGCCAGCAGCCCTTACGGGGCAGGAGCTTTCTTT.

The J gene is TRBJ2-2, the V gene TRBV10-2; D call uncertain. The CDR3 is 11 residues long. Germline values: CDR1 WSHSY, CDR2 SAAADI. V lost 3 bases and J 5 bases, leaving 1 base between the germline ends. The CDR3 DNA is TGCGCCAGCAGTGAAACCGGGGAGCTGTTTTTT. This translates into CASSETGELFF.

This rearrangement joins TRBV12-1 to TRBJ2-1. TRBV12-1 is reported as a pseudogene. The CDR3 is 13 residues long. CDR3 loop: CASSWIGNNEQFF. The CDR3 DNA sequence: TGTGCCAGCAGCTGGATAGGGAACAATGAGCAGTTCTTC.

The J gene is TRBJ2-2, the V gene TRBV7-2; a weak D match, TRBD1 (6 bases). The CDR3 extends over 14 amino acids. Trimming took 4 bases from V and 8 from J, leaving 14 bases between them. Germline CDR1 is SGHTA and CDR2 is FQGNSA. CDR3 residues: CASSSTGPAGELFF. The CDR3 DNA follows: TGTGCCAGCAGCTCCACAGGGCCTGCTGGGGAGCTGTTTTTT.

V gene TRBV9 combines with J gene TRBJ1-5; possibly TRBD1 for D (6 bases). The CDR3 is 15 residues long. The V gene's germline CDR1 is SGDLS and CDR2 YYNGEE. Deletions cut 2 bases from V and 2 bases from J, with 11 bases between. The CDR3 DNA is TGTGCCAGCAGCGTGTCAGGGGTTGGCAATCAGCCCCAGCATTTT. Translating it yields CASSVSGVGNQPQHF.